Following are 22 T cell receptor beta chains from one sample sequenced in a study of T-cell reconstitution after alpha-beta-depleted transplantation in children. A TCRbeta library incorporating unique molecular identifiers was prepared. One entry per CDR3 protein, called by TCRdb with MiXCR from the PCR reads. Of roughly 120,000 distinct CDR3 sequences in the sample, 10% to 13% were seen once. Here the sequenced sample was PBMCs from the stem cell graft donor, taken from the stem cell graft. These receptors all come from a human donor who donated a stem cell graft to a child with acute lymphoblastic leukemia.

The chain recombines TRBV5-4 with TRBJ1-2; D may be TRBD1 (6 bases). CDR1 is SGHNT and CDR2 is YYREEE in the germline V gene (reference sequence). Trimming pared 0 bases from V and 7 bases from J, leaving 13 bases between. The length of the CDR3 is 14 residues. The CDR3 DNA follows: TGTGCCAGCAGCTTGGACTCGGGCAGGGGTGGCTACACCTTC. It codes for CASSLDSGRGGYTF.

This clonotype came up many times. V usage is TRBV15 and J usage is TRBJ2-3, with 8 nucleotides matching TRBD2. Germline trimming cut 5 bases from V and 0 bases from J; bases unmatched to any gene: 7. The CDR3 sequence is 16 residues long. Germline-derived CDR1 and CDR2 are LNHNV and YYDKDF (reference sequence). CDR3 loop: CATSLRLAPSTDTQYF. CDR3 bases: TGTGCCACCAGCCTCCGACTAGCGCCAAGCACAGATACGCAGTATTTT. Based on the CDR3 plus reference TRBV15 and TRBJ2-3, the full variable domain is DAMVIQNPRYQVTQFGKPVTLSCSQTLNHNVMYWYQQKSSQAPKLLFHYYDKDFNNEADTPDNFQSRRPNTSFCFLDIRSPGLGDTAMYLCATSLRLAPSTDTQYFGPGTRLTVL.

This clonotype has a count of ten or more. This chain links TRBV20-1 with TRBJ1-4; a weak D match, TRBD1 (5 bases). The ends were cut back, 2 bases at V and 7 bases at J, with 14 bases in the middle. CDR1 DFQATT and CDR2 SNEGSKA come from the germline V gene (reference sequence). CDR3 size: 14 residues. DNA of the CDR3: TGCAGTGCTAGACCCCTCCCAGGGACTGAAAAACTGTTTTTT. Translating gives CSARPLPGTEKLFF.

This clonotype occurred many times. The chain links TRBV11-2 to TRBJ2-1; no definite D call. Germline V CDR1 and CDR2: SGHAT, FQNNGV. The V gene lost 2 bases and the J gene lost 0 bases, with 5 bases spanning the gap. This CDR3 is 14 amino acids long. The CDR3 sequence: CASSLLPSYNEQFF. The CDR3 nucleotides are TGTGCCAGCAGCTTACTACCCTCCTACAATGAGCAGTTCTTC.

This clonotype was seen repeatedly, ten times or more. The chain joins TRBV10-3 to TRBJ2-5; D is ambiguous. Looked up from germline, CDR1 is ENHRY and CDR2 is SYGVKD. The V end was cut by 4 bases, the J end by 3 bases, with 3 bases between. This CDR3 spans 11 amino acids. The chain's CDR3 is CAISGEETQYF. CDR3 sequence (DNA): TGTGCCATCAGTGGAGAAGAGACCCAGTACTTC.

This clonotype was detected many times. The gene calls are TRBV4-3 and TRBJ2-2, with D hard to call. V lost 2 bases to trimming and J lost 2 bases, with 9 bases between them. The length of the CDR3 is 15 residues. Germline CDR1 LGHNA, CDR2 YSLEER. CDR3 sequence: CASSQQKRNTGELFF. The CDR3 nucleotides read TGCGCCAGCAGCCAACAGAAAAGAAACACCGGGGAGCTGTTTTTT.

This clonotype was counted at least ten times. The chain uses TRBV7-3 and TRBJ2-1; TRBD2 matches 11 bases. Germline V CDR1 and CDR2: SGHTA, FQGTGA. This CDR3 contains 16 residues. With V trimmed by 5 bases and J by 4 bases, 7 bases remained unmatched. The CDR3 nucleotides read TGTGCCAGCAGCAATGAGACTAGCGGGAAATACAATGAGCAGTTCTTC. Translating gives CASSNETSGKYNEQFF.

There are many counts of this clonotype. This chain uses TRBV28 with TRBJ2-3; no definite D call. Per the germline V gene, CDR1 is MDHEN and CDR2 is SYDVKM. V lost 5 bases to trimming and J lost 2 bases, with 17 bases between them. The CDR3 contains 16 residues. The CDR3 loop is CASSPHPTTFTDTQYF. In DNA form, the CDR3 reads TGTGCCAGCAGTCCCCATCCGACCACCTTCACAGATACGCAGTATTTT.

This clonotype appeared many times. The chain carries TRBV6-1 and TRBJ2-6; 8 nucleotides match TRBD1. CDR1 is MNHNS, CDR2 SASEGT, per germline. The CDR3 is made up of 16 amino acids. V shed 4 bases and J 0 bases; nucleotides not matched to a gene: 2. CDR3 nucleotides: TGTGCCAGCAGTGGACAGGGGAGCTCTGGGGCCAACGTCCTGACTTTC. Residues: CASSGQGSSGANVLTF.

This clonotype was seen just once. A much larger clone lies one base from this, so it may be a read error. The chain uses TRBV20-1 and TRBJ2-5, with D perhaps TRBD1 (5 bases). Trimming pared 0 bases from V and 6 bases from J, leaving 17 bases between. CDR3 length equals 15 residues. Germline V gene sequence: CDR1 DFQATT, CDR2 SNEGSKA (reference sequence). The CDR3 DNA follows: TGCAGTGCTAGAGATGAAAGGGGCGCGAGGAAGACCCAGTACTTC. It is translated as CSARDERGARKTQYF.

This clonotype was seen ten or more times. V and J are TRBV4-3 and TRBJ2-2; 7 positions agree with TRBD1. J was trimmed by 3 bases and V by 0 bases; bases with no gene match: 4. The CDR3 extends over 16 amino acids. Germline V gene sequence: CDR1 LGHNA, CDR2 YSLEER. The CDR3 reads CASSQDDRAYTGELFF. The CDR3 nucleotides are TGCGCCAGCAGCCAAGACGACAGGGCCTACACCGGGGAGCTGTTTTTT.

This clonotype occurred many times. J is TRBJ1-2 and V is TRBV29-1; unclear D gene. The germline V gene has CDR1 SQVTM and CDR2 ANQGSEA. V was pared by 0 bases and J by 5 bases, with 7 bases between. The CDR3 has 12 amino acids. The CDR3 DNA reads TGCAGCGTTGAAGACAGACCTTATGGCTACACCTTC. Residues: CSVEDRPYGYTF. The full variable domain, in which reference TRBV29-1 and TRBJ1-2 provide the parts outside the CDR3, is SAVISQKPSRDICQRGTSLTIQCQVDSQVTMMFWYRQQPGQSLTLIATANQGSEATYESGFVIDKFPISRPNLTFSTLTVSNMSPEDSSIYLCSVEDRPYGYTFGSGTRLTVV.

There are many counts of this clonotype. This sequence joins TRBV5-6 and TRBJ1-1, with D perhaps matching TRBD1 (5 bases). The V end was cut by 4 bases, the J end by 5 bases, with 18 bases between. This CDR3 is 15 amino acids long. CDR1 and CDR2 from the germline V gene are SGHDT and YYEEEE. This chain's CDR3 is CASSTGGTRRTEAFF. In DNA, the CDR3 is TGTGCCAGCAGCACCGGGGGTACGCGGAGGACTGAAGCTTTCTTT.

This clonotype was picked up many times. This chain joins TRBV7-2 and TRBJ2-2; D not certain. CDR1 SGHTA and CDR2 FQGNSA come from the germline V gene. The CDR3 has 12 residues. The ends were cut back, 5 bases at V and 6 bases at J, with 7 bases in the middle. CDR3 region: CASSRPPGELFF. CDR3 DNA sequence: TGTGCCAGCAGCCGCCCCCCCGGGGAGCTGTTTTTT.

The V gene is TRBV9, the J gene TRBJ1-4, with D possibly matching TRBD1 (5 bases). Per the germline V gene, CDR1 is SGDLS and CDR2 is YYNGEE. V gave up 0 bases and J gave up 5 bases, with 11 bases separating them. This CDR3 region has 15 residues. CDR3 sequence reads: CASSVVGQENEKLFF. CDR3 DNA: TGTGCCAGCAGCGTAGTGGGGCAGGAGAATGAAAAACTGTTTTTT.

The gene calls are TRBV5-4 and TRBJ2-1; tentatively, D is TRBD1 or TRBD2 (5 bases each). V was shortened by 2 bases and J by 0 bases, with 9 bases between the two germline ends. Germline CDR1 reads SGHNT; CDR2 reads YYREEE (reference sequence). The CDR3 covers 15 residues. CDR3 nucleotide sequence: TGTGCCAGCAGCTTTCCTGGGGGCTCCTACAATGAGCAGTTCTTC. Protein: CASSFPGGSYNEQFF.

This clonotype was recorded many times. The chain is built from TRBV6-2 or TRBV6-3 and TRBJ2-1; D uncertain. The length of the CDR3 is 14 residues. Germline CDR1 and CDR2: MNHEY and SVGEGT. V was trimmed by 2 bases and J by 3 bases, leaving 8 bases between them. CDR3 sequence (DNA): TGTGCCAGCAGTTACCTCGGCAGCTACAATGAGCAGTTCTTC. It specifies CASSYLGSYNEQFF.

This clonotype showed up many times. The chain links TRBV7-6 to TRBJ2-1; 9 bases fit TRBD2. Germline V gene data show CDR1 as SGHVS and CDR2 as FNYEAQ. The V and J ends lost 1 base and 1 base, in that order; junction bases with no gene match: 5. CDR3 length: 17 residues. The CDR3 coding sequence is TGTGCCAGCAGCTTAGGTAGCGGGGGTCTTTCCTACAATGAGCAGTTCTTC. Translated: CASSLGSGGLSYNEQFF.

This clonotype was counted at least ten times. This chain joins TRBV20-1 and TRBJ2-4, with D possibly being TRBD1 or TRBD2 (6 bases each). The V end lost 5 bases, the J end lost 5 bases, and 16 bases lay between the germline ends. This CDR3 spans 14 amino acids. Germline V lookup: CDR1 DFQATT, CDR2 SNEGSKA (reference sequence). This chain's CDR3 is CSAARLGGENIQYF. The CDR3 DNA reads as TGCAGTGCTGCCAGACTGGGGGGCGAAAACATTCAGTACTTC.

Ten or more counts support this clonotype. V is TRBV25-1 and J is TRBJ2-5; 7 bases match TRBD1. CDR3 size: 14 residues. CDR1 is MGHDK and CDR2 is SYGVNS in the germline V gene. Germline trimming cut 1 base from V and 5 bases from J; bases unmatched to any gene: 4. The DNA for the CDR3 is TGTGCCAGCAGTGAATCTAAGGGGGCCGAGACCCAGTACTTC. Its protein product is CASSESKGAETQYF.

Many counts were recorded for this clonotype. This chain joins TRBV27 and TRBJ2-6, with a tentative D call TRBD2 (7 bases). CDR1 is MNHEY and CDR2 is SMNVEV in the germline V gene (reference sequence). There are 18 residues in the CDR3. Trimming left V 6 bases short and J 0 bases short, with 18 bases between. The CDR3 reads CASRGGPGTGSGANVLTF. The CDR3 region has the DNA TGTGCCAGCAGGGGGGGGCCAGGGACTGGCTCTGGGGCCAACGTCCTGACTTTC.

This clonotype was detected ten times or more. V and J are TRBV4-1 and TRBJ2-5; D remains unclear. Per germline, CDR1 MGHRA and CDR2 YSYEKL. Between the trimmed V and J ends, which lost 4 bases and 5 bases, there was a span of 8 bases. The CDR3 sequence is 12 residues long. This CDR3 reads CASSPHGETQYF. CDR3 DNA: TGCGCCAGCAGCCCCCATGGGGAGACCCAGTACTTC.